Each of the 20 T cell receptor beta chains below was sequenced from the same sample in a study of blood T cells in healthy people across ages. Alongside a J-beta primer mix, a sample-barcoded 5' primer served in a second PCR lasting 7 to 11 cycles. MiXCR was run by TCRdb on the 5' RACE reads, yielding one entry per CDR3 protein. This sample has about 590,000 distinct CDR3 sequences, with 25% to 35% found just once. Sequencing was done on a sample of blood. Receptors were obtained from a woman of 80 years or more in good health.

J is TRBJ2-1 and V is TRBV24-1, with D perhaps TRBD1 or TRBD2 (7 bases each). Per the germline V gene, CDR1 is KGHDR and CDR2 is SFDVKD. The CDR3 is 15 residues long. V was trimmed by 6 bases and J by 2 bases, leaving 13 bases between them. CDR3 protein: CATSSGGGPYNEQFF. Written as DNA, the CDR3 is TGTGCCACCAGTTCAGGGGGAGGGCCCTACAATGAGCAGTTCTTC.

This clonotype has at least ten counts. The chain is built from TRBV9 and TRBJ2-1; 8 bases agree with TRBD2. V lost 3 bases, J lost 8 bases, and 13 bases stayed unmatched. Germline V lookup: CDR1 SGDLS, CDR2 YYNGEE. This CDR3 is built from 16 residues. CDR3 region: CASSAKQRGTSDEQFF. CDR3 DNA sequence: TGTGCCAGCAGCGCCAAACAGCGGGGGACCTCGGATGAGCAGTTCTTC. The full variable domain, completed using reference TRBV9 and TRBJ2-1, is DSGVTQTPKHLITATGQRVTLRCSPRSGDLSVYWYQQSLDQGLQFLIQYYNGEERAKGNILERFSAQQFPDLHSELNLSSLELGDSALYFCASSAKQRGTSDEQFFGPGTRLTVL.

On this clonotype: A much larger clone sits a single nucleotide away, making a read error possible. The gene calls are TRBV20-1 and TRBJ1-5; D gene ambiguous. Germline CDR1 reads DFQATT; CDR2 reads SNEGSKA (reference sequence). This CDR3 has 14 residues. CDR3 loop: CSASLQISNRPQHF. The CDR3 DNA reads as TGCAGTGCTAGCCTACAGATTAGCAATCGGCCCCAGCATTTT.

This clonotype was picked up many times. The chain carries TRBV6-6 and TRBJ2-1; 12 bases are shared with TRBD2. CDR1 and CDR2 (germline): MNHNY, SVGAGI (reference sequence). V lost 4 bases to trimming and J lost 2 bases; unmatched junction nucleotides: 6. This CDR3 is built from 17 residues. The CDR3 sequence: CASSSPTSGGTYNEQFF. CDR3 nucleotides: TGTGCCAGCAGTTCACCGACTAGCGGGGGTACCTACAATGAGCAGTTCTTC.

This clonotype has at least ten counts. This chain joins TRBV27 and TRBJ2-6; D is unresolved. Trimming left V 7 bases short and J 2 bases short, with 6 bases between. The CDR3 extends over 13 amino acids. Germline CDR1 is MNHEY and CDR2 is SMNVEV (reference sequence). This chain's CDR3 is CASTQPGANVLTF. The CDR3, as DNA: TGTGCCAGCACCCAGCCTGGGGCCAACGTCCTGACTTTC.

About this clonotype itself: One base away lies a much larger clone, so this may be a sequencing read error. The chain carries TRBV6-2 or TRBV6-3 and TRBJ1-2; TRBD1 matches at 7 bases. The germline CDR1 and CDR2 sequences are MNHEY and SVGEGT. After removal of 2 bases from V and 2 bases from J, the junction contained 5 bases not matched to a gene. This CDR3 spans 15 amino acids. The CDR3, as DNA: TGTGCCAGCAGTTACCCCGGGACAGACAACTATGGCTACACCTTC. As protein: CASSYPGTDNYGYTF.

Ten or more counts support this clonotype. V and J are TRBV7-2 and TRBJ2-1; D is unresolved. Germline values: CDR1 SGHTA, CDR2 FQGNSA. The V and J ends lost 5 bases and 10 bases respectively, with 9 bases between them. The CDR3 has 11 amino acids. CDR3 in amino acids: CASSPALEQFF. CDR3 sequence (DNA): TGTGCCAGCAGCCCCGCGCTGGAGCAGTTCTTC. Full variable domain (remainder filled in from reference TRBV7-2 and TRBJ2-1): GAGVSQSPSNKVTEKGKDVELRCDPISGHTALYWYRQSLGQGLEFLIYFQGNSAPDKSGLPSDRFSAERTGGSVSTLTIQRTQQEDSAVYLCASSPALEQFFGPGTRLTVL.

This clonotype was counted ten times or more. The J gene is TRBJ2-1, the V gene TRBV6-2 or TRBV6-3; D is perhaps TRBD1 or TRBD2 (6 bases each). Gene TRBJ2-7 matches the end of the DNA better, so the J call may be wrong. Germline loops: CDR1 MNHEY, CDR2 SVGEGT. CDR3 length: 14 amino acids. CDR3 residues: CAIREGGSYNEQYF. CDR3 DNA sequence: TGTGCCATTCGTGAGGGGGGAAGCTACAATGAGCAGTACTTC.

V and J are TRBV21-1 and TRBJ2-6; the table's D gene call, TRBD1, was not cross checked with the DNA. TRBV21-1 is recorded as a pseudogene. CDR3 length: 20 residues. Here the CDR3 reads CASSKGQKGETLLWANVLTF. The CDR3, as DNA: TGTGCCAGCAGCAAAGGGCAGAAAGGGGAAACGTTGCTCTGGGCCAACGTCCTGACTTTC.

The chain links TRBV5-1 to TRBJ2-1; 13 nucleotides line up with TRBD2. With 1 base clipped from V and 0 bases from J, the junction kept 13 bases outside the gene matches. The CDR3 totals 21 residues. Looked up from germline, CDR1 is SGHRS and CDR2 is YFSETQ. The CDR3 here is CASSLRQGLAGSTSSYNEQFF. The CDR3 nucleotides read TGCGCCAGCAGCTTGCGACAGGGACTAGCGGGGTCCACGAGCTCCTACAATGAGCAGTTCTTC.

This clonotype has more than one count but fewer than ten. The chain is built from TRBV6-2 or TRBV6-3 and TRBJ1-5; tentative D call: TRBD1 (5 bases). The V end lost 11 bases, the J end lost 7 bases, and 15 bases lay between the germline ends. Germline V CDR1 and CDR2: MNHEY, SVGEGT. CDR3 length equals 12 residues. In DNA, the CDR3 is TGTGCCGGCGGACGGGGGATACAGCCCCAGCATTTT. Translation gives CAGGRGIQPQHF.

The chain couples TRBV6-1 to TRBJ1-5; no definite D call. V was trimmed by 6 bases and J by 7 bases, leaving 10 bases between them. Germline V gene data show CDR1 as MNHNS and CDR2 as SASEGT. The CDR3 consists of 12 residues. The CDR3 reads CASRTGGQPQHF. CDR3 bases: TGTGCCAGCAGAACGGGAGGCCAGCCCCAGCATTTT.

In the case of this clonotype: A much larger clone lies a single base off, so this may be a read error. The chain joins TRBV9 to TRBJ1-2; the D gene is possibly TRBD1 (5 bases). Germline V lookup: CDR1 SGDLS, CDR2 YYNGEE. V gave up 5 bases and J gave up 4 bases, with 21 bases separating them. The CDR3 is made up of 16 amino acids. As DNA, the CDR3 is TGTGCCAGCAGTCGGAACGGGGACCCCTCTGTCTATGGCTACACCTTC. As protein: CASSRNGDPSVYGYTF.

The chain employs TRBV20-1 and TRBJ1-2; the D is unclear. The germline gives CDR1 DFQATT, CDR2 SNEGSKA (reference sequence). The V end was cut by 0 bases, the J end by 12 bases, with 5 bases between. The length of the CDR3 is 9 residues. CDR3 bases: TGCAGTGCTAGAGATCGGGACACCTTC. Its translation: CSARDRDTF.

Details on this clonotype: A read error may explain this, as a much larger clone is one base away. V gene TRBV5-1 combines with J gene TRBJ2-3; D possibly matches TRBD1 or TRBD2 (6 bases each). Germline V CDR1 and CDR2: SGHRS, YFSETQ. CDR3 size: 15 residues. Trimming left V 5 bases short and J 0 bases short, with 13 bases between. The CDR3, as DNA: TGCGCCAGCAGTAGGGGGGACATCAGCACAGATACGCAGTATTTT. Its protein product is CASSRGDISTDTQYF.

This chain connects TRBV5-6 to TRBJ1-2; 7 bases agree with TRBD1. Germline trimming cut 2 bases from V and 4 bases from J; bases unmatched to any gene: 5. There are 14 residues in the CDR3. Germline loops: CDR1 SGHDT, CDR2 YYEEEE. CDR3 bases: TGTGCCAGCAGCTTTGACAGGGTGATCTATGGCTACACCTTC. Translating it yields CASSFDRVIYGYTF. The variable domain in full, completed from reference TRBV5-6 and TRBJ1-2, reads DAGVTQSPTHLIKTRGQQVTLRCSPKSGHDTVSWYQQALGQGPQFIFQYYEEEERQRGNFPDRFSGHQFPNYSSELNVNALLLGDSALYLCASSFDRVIYGYTFGSGTRLTVV.

The rearrangement joins TRBV3-1 to TRBJ1-3; unclear D gene. The germline V gene has CDR1 LGHDT and CDR2 YNNKEL (reference sequence). There are 16 residues in the CDR3. V was clipped by 4 bases and J by 4 bases, with 17 bases between them. The chain's CDR3 is CASSPRTQIGGNTIYF. The CDR3, as DNA: TGTGCCAGCAGCCCGCGAACACAAATCGGCGGAAACACCATATATTTT.

The sample holds many counts of this clonotype. The CDR3 region has the DNA TGTGCCAGCTCACGCCTCAAAGATTCCAATGAGCAGTTCTTC. Encoded protein: CASSRLKDSNEQFF. This chain joins TRBV18 and TRBJ2-1; D unclear. The length of the CDR3 is 14 residues. Germline CDR1 is KGHSH and CDR2 is LQKENI. The germline V and J ends were trimmed by 4 bases and 6 bases, with 13 bases remaining between them.

The rearrangement uses TRBV27 and TRBJ1-2, with TRBD1 identical over 8 bases. Germline trimming cut 8 bases from V and 4 bases from J; bases unmatched to any gene: 9. The CDR3 runs to 14 residues. Looked up from germline, CDR1 is MNHEY and CDR2 is SMNVEV (reference sequence). CDR3 residues: CASGRGQGAYGYTF. The CDR3 nucleotides are TGTGCCAGCGGCCGCGGACAGGGTGCCTATGGCTACACCTTC.

Only one count was recorded for this clonotype. The V and J genes are TRBV20-1 and TRBJ2-1; TRBD2 matches at 8 bases. This CDR3 spans 14 amino acids. J lost 9 bases, V lost 5 bases, and 12 bases had no gene match. Per germline, CDR1 DFQATT and CDR2 SNEGSKA (reference sequence). This CDR3 reads CSAAPGLSGGEQFF. The CDR3 DNA reads TGCAGTGCTGCCCCGGGACTAAGCGGGGGTGAGCAGTTCTTC.